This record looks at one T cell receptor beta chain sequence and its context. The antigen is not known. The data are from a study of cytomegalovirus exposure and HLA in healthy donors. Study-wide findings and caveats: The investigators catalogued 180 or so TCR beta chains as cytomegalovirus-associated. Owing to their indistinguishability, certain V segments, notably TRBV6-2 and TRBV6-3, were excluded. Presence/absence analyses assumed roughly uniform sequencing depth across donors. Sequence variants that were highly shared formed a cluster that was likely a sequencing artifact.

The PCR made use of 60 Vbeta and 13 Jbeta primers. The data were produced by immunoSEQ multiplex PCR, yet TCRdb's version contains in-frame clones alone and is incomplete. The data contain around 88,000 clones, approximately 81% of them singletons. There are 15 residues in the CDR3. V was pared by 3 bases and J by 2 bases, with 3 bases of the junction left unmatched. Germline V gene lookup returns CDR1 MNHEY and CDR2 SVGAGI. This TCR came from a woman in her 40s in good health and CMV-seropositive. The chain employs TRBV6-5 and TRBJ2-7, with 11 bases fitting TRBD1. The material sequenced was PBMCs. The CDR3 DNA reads TGTGCCAGCAGTTATAAGGGACAGGGGGCCTACGAGCAGTACTTC. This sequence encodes CASSYKGQGAYEQYF.